Listed here are 31 T cell receptor beta chains from one sample, sequenced in a study of T cell clonotyping in hematopoietic cell transplantation. Assay: immunoSEQ multiplex PCR; the TCRdb copy retains only in-frame clones and omits some. Among 12,000 to 15,000 clones listed, about three fifths were seen once. The sequenced sample consisted of PBMCs. The receptors here all came from a human donor who either received an allogeneic hematopoietic cell transplant for a myeloid malignancy or was a related donor (not recorded which). Some clones in this sample may be carry-over from other donors' samples.

The V and J genes are TRBV7-6 and TRBJ2-7; 7 bases align to TRBD2. Germline CDR1 reads SGHVS; CDR2 reads FNYEAQ. There are 13 residues in the CDR3. The trim removed 0 bases at V and 6 bases at J, leaving 2 bases unmatched. The CDR3: CASSLAPGGEQYF. Here the CDR3 DNA reads TGTGCCAGCAGCTTAGCTCCGGGAGGCGAGCAGTACTTC.

In its sample, this clone ranks as medium-sized. The chain has TRBV4-3 and TRBJ1-3, with TRBD1 as a possible D gene (5 bases). V lost 4 bases to trimming and J lost 0 bases, with 13 bases between them. This CDR3 contains 16 residues. Germline V CDR1 and CDR2: LGHNA, YSLEER. Written as DNA, the CDR3 is TGCGCCAGCAGCCCCTCGGGGCGGATCTCTGGAAACACCATATATTTT. Translation: CASSPSGRISGNTIYF.

This clone was seen once. The chain links TRBV5-1 to TRBJ1-3, with D hard to call. This CDR3 is built from 16 residues. Trimming cost V 0 bases and J 0 bases, with 10 bases left between them. Germline V gene sequence: CDR1 SGHRS, CDR2 YFSETQ. CDR3: CASSLDRQASGNTIYF. The CDR3 nucleotides read TGCGCCAGCAGCTTGGATCGGCAGGCCTCTGGAAACACCATATATTTT. The full variable domain, its missing parts supplied by reference TRBV5-1 and TRBJ1-3, is KAGVTQTPRYLIKTRGQQVTLSCSPISGHRSVSWYQQTPGQGLQFLFEYFSETQRNKGNFPGRFSGRQFSNSRSEMNVSTLELGDSALYLCASSLDRQASGNTIYFGEGSWLTVV.

This clone was detected once. The chain uses TRBV7-9 and TRBJ2-6; D is undetermined. The CDR3 consists of 13 residues. With 4 bases removed from V and 4 bases from J, the gap between germline ends came to 5 bases. The germline CDR1 and CDR2 sequences are SEHNR and FQNEAQ (reference sequence). CDR3 protein: CASSSAGANVLTF. As DNA, the CDR3 is TGTGCCAGCAGCTCCGCCGGGGCCAACGTCCTGACTTTC.

V usage is TRBV7-2 and J usage is TRBJ1-1; D may be TRBD1 (6 bases). The germline CDR1 and CDR2 sequences are SGHTA and FQGNSA. Trimming took off 2 bases at V and 3 bases at J, with 10 bases between the two ends. The CDR3 has 14 amino acids. The CDR3 loop reads CASSLRNRDTEAFF. The CDR3 nucleotides are TGTGCCAGCAGCTTAAGAAACAGGGACACTGAAGCTTTCTTT.

This clone ranks as large. V is TRBV10-3 and J is TRBJ1-4; the D gene is possibly TRBD1 (6 bases). This CDR3 is 14 amino acids long. Deletions cut 6 bases from V and 7 bases from J, with 15 bases between. Per germline, CDR1 ENHRY and CDR2 SYGVKD. Here the CDR3 reads CAIREEGQGEKLFF. The CDR3, as DNA: TGTGCCATCAGAGAAGAGGGACAAGGTGAAAAACTGTTTTTT.

V usage is TRBV9 and J usage is TRBJ2-1; D gene ambiguous. The V and J ends lost 2 bases and 0 bases respectively, with 9 bases between them. CDR3 size: 15 residues. From germline, CDR1 is SGDLS and CDR2 YYNGEE. The CDR3 reads CASSVSSDSYNEQFF. The CDR3 DNA follows: TGTGCCAGCAGCGTTAGCTCCGACTCCTACAATGAGCAGTTCTTC.

The V call is TRBV4-3, the J call TRBJ2-3; D gene unclear. Germline CDR1 is LGHNA and CDR2 is YSLEER. V was cut by 4 bases and J by 5 bases, with 16 bases left in between. The CDR3 is 15 amino acids. The CDR3 reads CASSPADTWIDTQYF. The CDR3 DNA is TGCGCCAGCAGCCCGGCAGATACCTGGATAGATACGCAGTATTTT.

The CDR3 DNA reads TGTGCCAGCAGCGTAAGCGGGAGTAACACCGGGGAGCTGTTTTTT. Translating it yields CASSVSGSNTGELFF. The gene calls are TRBV9 and TRBJ2-2; 8 bases map to TRBD2. This CDR3 has 15 residues. V was clipped by 1 base and J by 2 bases; unmatched bases: 1. Germline V lookup: CDR1 SGDLS, CDR2 YYNGEE.

Only a few counts were recorded for this clone. The rearrangement links TRBV6-1 to TRBJ1-1; D is unresolved. Trimming removed 0 bases from V and 7 bases from J, with 15 bases in between. The CDR3 covers 15 residues. Germline values: CDR1 MNHNS, CDR2 SASEGT. The chain's CDR3 is CASSEAEQRIYEAFF. The CDR3 nucleotides read TGTGCCAGCAGTGAAGCGGAACAGCGAATATATGAAGCTTTCTTT.

The rearrangement links TRBV4-1 to TRBJ1-4, with D perhaps TRBD1 (6 bases). The CDR3 totals 16 residues. Trimming cost V 0 bases and J 7 bases, with 15 bases left between them. Germline CDR1 MGHRA, CDR2 YSYEKL. The CDR3 region is CASSQEGNREGEKLFF. The DNA for the CDR3 is TGCGCCAGCAGCCAAGAAGGAAACAGGGAGGGTGAAAAACTGTTTTTT.

The J gene is TRBJ1-2, the V gene TRBV25-1; possibly TRBD1 for D (6 bases). This CDR3 region has 14 residues. The germline CDR1 and CDR2 sequences are MGHDK and SYGVNS. Trimming took 2 bases from V and 6 from J, leaving 13 bases between them. The CDR3 DNA reads as TGTGCCAGCAGTGAAGTTAGGGGGAGGGATGGCTACACCTTC. Translating it yields CASSEVRGRDGYTF.

The CDR3 sequence is CSLLKNTGELFF. The CDR3, as DNA: TGCAGCCTCTTAAAAAACACCGGGGAGCTGTTTTTT. The chain uses TRBV29-1 and TRBJ2-2; D unresolved. Deletions cut 8 bases from V and 2 bases from J, with 9 bases between. Germline V gives CDR1 SQVTM, CDR2 ANQGSEA. This CDR3 comprises 12 residues.

The rearrangement joins TRBV5-1 to TRBJ2-7, with D unclear. The CDR3 has 12 residues. Germline lookup yields CDR1 SGHRS and CDR2 YFSETQ. Between the trimmed V and J ends, which lost 3 bases and 5 bases, there was a span of 9 bases. For the CDR3, the DNA is TGCGCCAGCAGCTCGGCACGGGACGAGCAGTACTTC. Amino acids: CASSSARDEQYF. Drawing the rest from reference TRBV5-1 and TRBJ2-7, the complete variable domain is KAGVTQTPRYLIKTRGQQVTLSCSPISGHRSVSWYQQTPGQGLQFLFEYFSETQRNKGNFPGRFSGRQFSNSRSEMNVSTLELGDSALYLCASSSARDEQYFGPGTRLTVT.

This clone was seen more than once but under ten times. This rearrangement joins TRBV29-1 to TRBJ2-3, with D perhaps TRBD1 (6 bases). CDR1 is SQVTM, CDR2 ANQGSEA, per germline. The CDR3 has 15 amino acids. Between the trimmed V and J ends, which lost 5 bases and 0 bases, there was a span of 15 bases. In nucleotides, the CDR3 is TGCAGCGTTTACCACAGGGCATGGAGCACAGATACGCAGTATTTT. Translation: CSVYHRAWSTDTQYF.

V and J are TRBV19 and TRBJ1-5, with a weak D call TRBD1 (5 bases). Germline V gives CDR1 LNHDA, CDR2 SQIVND (reference sequence). CDR3 size: 15 residues. Deletions cut 3 bases from V and 6 bases from J, with 15 bases between. The CDR3 DNA sequence: TGTGCCAGTAGTATCGGGGACGGCGTAGGTCAGCCCCAGCATTTT. It is translated as CASSIGDGVGQPQHF.

As to this clone: Other DNA sequences in the sample encode the same CDR3. The chain couples TRBV30 to TRBJ2-7; possible D gene TRBD1, 5 bases. The germline gives CDR1 GTSNPN, CDR2 SVGIG (reference sequence). V lost 1 base and J 4 bases, leaving 5 bases between the germline ends. The CDR3 is made up of 11 amino acids. Here the CDR3 DNA reads TGTGCCTGGAGTGGACAGTACGAGCAGTACTTC. Translation gives CAWSGQYEQYF.

In this sample, this clone turned up a few times. The rearrangement uses TRBV6-9 and TRBJ2-7; perhaps TRBD2 as D (6 bases). With 9 bases removed from V and 4 bases from J, the gap between germline ends came to 16 bases. This CDR3 has 13 amino acids. Germline V gene data show CDR1 as MNHGY and CDR2 as SVAAGI. Here the CDR3 reads CARYPGLFYEQYF. DNA for the CDR3: TGTGCCAGGTACCCGGGACTCTTTTACGAGCAGTACTTC.

The V gene is TRBV30, the J gene TRBJ1-2; tentatively, D is TRBD1 (5 bases). V was shortened by 6 bases and J by 2 bases, with 16 bases between the two germline ends. CDR1 GTSNPN and CDR2 SVGIG come from the germline V gene (reference sequence). The CDR3 sequence is 14 residues long. CDR3 protein: CACRRGGPNYGYTF. The CDR3 region has the DNA TGTGCCTGTCGTAGGGGTGGACCCAACTATGGCTACACCTTC.

The chain joins TRBV5-1 to TRBJ1-1; TRBD1 agrees at 9 bases. With V trimmed by 3 bases and J by 3 bases, 3 bases remained unmatched. CDR3 length equals 14 residues. CDR1 and CDR2 (germline): SGHRS, YFSETQ. The CDR3 sequence is CASSSGQGHTEAFF. As DNA, the CDR3 is TGCGCCAGCAGCTCGGGACAGGGTCACACTGAAGCTTTCTTT.

The chain employs TRBV6-1 and TRBJ2-7; D gene uncertain. The length of the CDR3 is 13 residues. Germline V CDR1 and CDR2: MNHNS, SASEGT. Trimming took 2 bases from V and 3 from J, leaving 8 bases between them. CDR3 in DNA: TGTGCCAGCAGTGAAAGGACGGACTACGAGCAGTACTTC. Its protein product is CASSERTDYEQYF.

The chain employs TRBV4-1 and TRBJ1-6; unclear D gene. The CDR3 has 15 residues. V lost 1 base to trimming and J lost 7 bases, with 11 bases between them. Per germline, CDR1 MGHRA and CDR2 YSYEKL. Here the CDR3 reads CASSQAAGINSPLHF. CDR3 coding DNA: TGCGCCAGCAGCCAAGCCGCTGGAATAAATTCACCCCTCCACTTT.

This clone appeared a few times. The J gene is TRBJ2-1, the V gene TRBV6-1, with 12 bases matching TRBD2. Germline values: CDR1 MNHNS, CDR2 SASEGT. Losses at the gene ends were 7 bases for V and 5 bases for J; bases not matched to a gene: 6. The CDR3 is made up of 15 amino acids. CDR3 residues: CASKDLAGGNNEQFF. DNA of the CDR3: TGTGCCAGCAAAGACCTAGCGGGGGGGAACAATGAGCAGTTCTTC.

The chain couples TRBV4-1 to TRBJ1-1; 9 nucleotides line up with TRBD1. The germline V gene encodes CDR1 MGHRA and CDR2 YSYEKL. The CDR3 totals 15 residues. Trimming took 2 bases from V and 6 from J; bases not matched to a gene: 7. CDR3 bases: TGCGCCAGCAGCCAACCTCACACAGGGGGCCCTGAAGCTTTCTTT. As protein: CASSQPHTGGPEAFF.

CDR3 in amino acids: CASSQTDSPAGELFF. The CDR3 DNA follows: TGCGCCAGCAGCCAAACGGACAGCCCCGCCGGGGAGCTGTTTTTT. The chain carries TRBV5-1 and TRBJ2-2; weak D call: TRBD1 (6 bases). The V and J ends lost 4 bases and 6 bases respectively, with 16 bases between them. Germline CDR1 SGHRS, CDR2 YFSETQ. CDR3 size: 15 residues.

This clone appeared a few times. This rearrangement joins TRBV30 to TRBJ1-5; 12 nucleotides agree with TRBD1. J gave up 6 bases and V 2 bases, and 5 bases lay outside the gene matches. Germline CDR1 GTSNPN, CDR2 SVGIG (reference sequence). The CDR3 consists of 15 residues. Here the CDR3 DNA reads TGTGCCTGGAGTCAGGGACAGGGGGCCAGTCAGCCCCAGCATTTT. Amino acid sequence: CAWSQGQGASQPQHF.

The chain carries TRBV5-6 and TRBJ1-1; D not certain. The V gene lost 2 bases and the J gene lost 1 base, with 3 bases spanning the gap. The CDR3 runs to 12 residues. CDR1 SGHDT and CDR2 YYEEEE come from the germline V gene. The CDR3, as DNA: TGTGCCAGCAGCTTTCAGAACACTGAAGCTTTCTTT. The encoded protein is CASSFQNTEAFF.

The chain uses TRBV6-5 and TRBJ2-2; D is perhaps TRBD1 (6 bases). CDR1 and CDR2 from the germline V gene are MNHEY and SVGAGI. The length of the CDR3 is 14 residues. The germline V and J ends were trimmed by 6 bases and 4 bases, with 12 bases remaining between them. This chain's CDR3 is CASSYGQFTGELFF. The CDR3 region has the DNA TGTGCCAGCAGCTACGGACAGTTCACCGGGGAGCTGTTTTTT.

The genes are TRBV30 and TRBJ2-1, with 8 bases matching TRBD1. The germline V gene encodes CDR1 GTSNPN and CDR2 SVGIG (reference sequence). The CDR3 sequence is 13 residues long. Trimming at V came to 7 bases and at J to 6 bases, leaving 8 bases not matched to a gene. The CDR3 region has the DNA TGTGCCTACGTACGGACAGGGACCAATGAGCAGTTCTTC. It encodes CAYVRTGTNEQFF.

V and J are TRBV7-3 and TRBJ1-1; perhaps TRBD1 as D (6 bases). The V gene lost 2 bases and the J gene lost 1 base, with 11 bases spanning the gap. Germline loops: CDR1 SGHTA, CDR2 FQGTGA. There are 15 residues in the CDR3. CDR3 bases: TGTGCCAGCAGCTTACAAGCGACAGGGAACACTGAAGCTTTCTTT. Amino acids: CASSLQATGNTEAFF.

This clone occurred a few times. The chain uses TRBV29-1 and TRBJ1-2; D is possibly TRBD1 (5 bases). Germline V CDR1 and CDR2: SQVTM, ANQGSEA. With 0 bases removed from V and 9 bases from J, the gap between germline ends came to 20 bases. The CDR3 is 15 amino acids. CDR3 nucleotides: TGCAGCGTTGAAGATCTTTCTGTGGGGCAGGCCAGCTACACCTTC. As protein: CSVEDLSVGQASYTF.